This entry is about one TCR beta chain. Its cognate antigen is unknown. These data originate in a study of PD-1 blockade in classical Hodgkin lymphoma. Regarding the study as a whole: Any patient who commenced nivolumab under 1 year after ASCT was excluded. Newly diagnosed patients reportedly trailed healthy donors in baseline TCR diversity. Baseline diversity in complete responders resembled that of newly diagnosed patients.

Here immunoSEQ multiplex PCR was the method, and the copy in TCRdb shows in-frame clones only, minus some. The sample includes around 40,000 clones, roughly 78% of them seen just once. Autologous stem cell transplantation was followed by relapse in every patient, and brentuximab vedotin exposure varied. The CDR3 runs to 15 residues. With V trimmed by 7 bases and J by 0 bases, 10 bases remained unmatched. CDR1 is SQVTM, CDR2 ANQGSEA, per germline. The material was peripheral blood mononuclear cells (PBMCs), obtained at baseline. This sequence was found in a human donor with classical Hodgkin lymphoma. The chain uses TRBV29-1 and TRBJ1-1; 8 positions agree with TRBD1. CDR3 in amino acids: CSAWKDRAMNTEAFF. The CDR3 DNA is TGCAGCGCCTGGAAGGACAGGGCCATGAACACTGAAGCTTTCTTT. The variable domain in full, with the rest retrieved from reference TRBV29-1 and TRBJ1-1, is SAVISQKPSRDICQRGTSLTIQCQVDSQVTMMFWYRQQPGQSLTLIATANQGSEATYESGFVIDKFPISRPNLTFSTLTVSNMSPEDSSIYLCSAWKDRAMNTEAFFGQGTRLTVV.